A selection of T cell receptor beta chains follows, all from one sample in a study of cytomegalovirus exposure and HLA in healthy donors. The data were produced by immunoSEQ multiplex PCR, yet TCRdb's version contains in-frame clones alone and is incomplete. The sample consists of 150,000 to 200,000 clones, approximately 79% of them appearing once. Specimen: PBMCs. These receptors were taken from a woman younger than 45 in good health and CMV-seropositive. The CDR3 runs from the conserved cysteine through the conserved F or W. The D gene is left open where the match is weak. Clone size is shown for a subset of rows, as once, few, many or a class of expanded clone.

size,length,V,J,D,DNA,CDR3
NA,15,TRBV6-4,TRBJ2-1,NA,TGTGCCAGCAGCCCCACCGGTAGCTCCTACAATGAGCAGTTCTTC,CASSPTGSSYNEQFF
NA,12,TRBV4-3,TRBJ2-1,NA,TGCGCCAGCGGGGCACCGCGGGGCGAGCAGTTCTTC,CASGAPRGEQFF
NA,19,TRBV4-1,TRBJ1-6,NA,TGCGCCAGCAGCCAGATCCTTGGGGGCTTAAGCACCTATAATTCACCCCTCCACTTT,CASSQILGGLSTYNSPLHF
NA,13,TRBV4-2,TRBJ2-3,NA,TGTGCCAGCAGCCAAGGGGAGAGGGATACGCAGTATTTT,CASSQGERDTQYF
NA,13,TRBV5-4,TRBJ2-5,NA,TGTGCCAGCCTTACGGTCGTTTGGGAGACCCAGTACTTC,CASLTVVWETQYF
NA,17,TRBV12-5,TRBJ1-4,NA,TGTGCTAGTGGTTCACCTCGGACAGATCTAAATAATGAAAAACTGTTTTTT,CASGSPRTDLNNEKLFF
NA,15,TRBV7-2,TRBJ1-3,TRBD1,TGTGCCAGCAGCCGGAGCAGGGGGCCTGGAAACACCATATATTTT,CASSRSRGPGNTIYF
NA,15,TRBV27,TRBJ1-6,NA,TGTGCCAGCCGGGAGGGGAGCTCCTATAATTCACCCCTCCACTTT,CASREGSSYNSPLHF
NA,18,TRBV7-8,TRBJ2-1,TRBD2,TGTGCCAGCAGCCTGGGTCGAGGTTCGAACGGGGGGAGGGGTGAGCAGTTCTTC,CASSLGRGSNGGRGEQFF
few,14,TRBV2,TRBJ1-4,TRBD1,TGTGCCAGCAGTTCCACAGGGGATCAAGAAAAACTGTTTTTT,CASSSTGDQEKLFF
NA,16,TRBV11-3,TRBJ2-5,TRBD2,TGTGCCAGCAGCGGACTAGCGGGAGTGGGCCAAGAGACCCAGTACTTC,CASSGLAGVGQETQYF